The following is a T cell receptor (beta chain) sequence with its context. As yet, its antigen is unknown. The data derive from a study of cytomegalovirus exposure and HLA in healthy donors. Germline V gene lookup returns CDR1 MNHEY and CDR2 SVGAGI. This CDR3 has 14 residues. Trimming pared 2 bases from V and 5 bases from J, leaving 12 bases between. Repertoires were generated with immunoSEQ multiplex PCR, while TCRdb's copy carries only in-frame clones and drops some. The data contain fewer than 400,000 clones, around 86% of them seen just once; the ten biggest clones take up 0.7% to 0.85%. Study-wide findings and caveats: The majority of TCR sequences were rare, yet some public TCRs appeared in many donors.

Material for sequencing was PBMCs. The chain has TRBV6-5 and TRBJ2-5; the D gene is possibly TRBD2 (6 bases). This receptor was taken from a woman aged 18-30 years in good health and CMV-seronegative. CDR3 sequence reads: CASSYGGAGETQYF. The CDR3 region has the DNA TGTGCCAGCAGTTACGGGGGAGCGGGCGAGACCCAGTACTTC.